This T cell receptor (beta chain) appears in the sequencing data of a study of T cells in Graves' hyperthyroidism and ophthalmopathy. Findings and caveats of the study: Onset of ophthalmopathy came a median roughly 6.5 months after the model predicted it.

Trimming shortened V by 7 bases and J by 6 bases, and 19 bases separated the two germline ends. CDR3 length: 14 residues. PBMCs were sourced from more than 9 ml fresh peripheral blood. The source material, RNA transcripts, was used to amplify TCR beta CDR3 regions. Primed by the HTBI set, a first-round RT-PCR was run on the TCR CDR3. MiXCR, applied by TCRdb to the multiplex PCR reads, yields one record per CDR3 protein. This table holds over 250,000 distinct CDR3 sequences, 25% to 30% found once. This clonotype was observed at least ten times. Its specificity is unknown. V gene TRBV12-3 or TRBV12-4 combines with J gene TRBJ2-7; D may be TRBD2 (5 bases). Sequencing was carried out using blood. The source of this sequence is a man between 35 and 55 years old with Graves' hyperthyroidism that later progressed to Graves' ophthalmopathy. CDR3 in DNA: TGTGCCAGCACCCCCCCGGGAAAGGTCTCCGAGCAGTACTTC. Its translation is CASTPPGKVSEQYF.